Given below is one T cell receptor (beta chain) in context. Its antigen is not identified. This specimen belongs to a study of T cell responses to AZD1222 COVID-19 vaccine. Produced via immunoSEQ multiplex PCR; TCRdb's table is partial and in-frame only. The repertoire holds around 70,000 clones, with roughly 90% as singletons. General study results and limits: Just a handful of people given AZD1222 tested seropositive at baseline. Two AZD1222 administrations were followed by greater Spike-specific TCR breadth and depth. Per reports, nearly half of all spike-specific TCRs target regions that are unmutated in variants. None of the repertoires were sampled until the peak T cell response had passed.

Trimming cost V 3 bases and J 7 bases, with 13 bases left between them. CDR1 SGDLS and CDR2 YYNGEE come from the germline V gene. This CDR3 region has 13 residues. The chain is built from TRBV9 and TRBJ1-1; D might be TRBD1 (5 bases). Sample: peripheral blood, taken on day 0 of AZD1222 vaccination. The TCR originated in an adult in good health. The CDR3 loop is CASSAPRGGEAFF. The DNA for the CDR3 is TGTGCCAGCAGCGCCCCCCGGGGGGGTGAAGCTTTCTTT.